Presented here are 14 T cell receptor beta chains from one specimen sequenced in a study of post-analysis software for immune sequencing data. Findings and caveats of the study: Patients showed TRBV5-6, TRBV5-1 and TRBV20-1 among 4 or 5 TRBV segments more frequent than in controls.

Unique molecular identifiers featured in each of the TCR beta cDNA libraries. One entry per CDR3 protein, called by TCRdb with MiXCR from the PCR reads. The table includes about 770,000 distinct CDR3 sequences, about half detected once. For these receptors, no antigen is known. Specimen: blood. The receptors were gathered from a girl aged 10-17 years with multiple sclerosis.

V gene TRBV27 combines with J gene TRBJ2-3; D call uncertain. CDR3 length: 13 amino acids. The V gene's germline CDR1 is MNHEY and CDR2 SMNVEV (reference sequence). Deletions cut 5 bases from V and 2 bases from J, with 8 bases between. CDR3 nucleotide sequence: TGTGCCAGCAGTACCCGCCTCACAGATACGCAGTATTTT. Its protein is CASSTRLTDTQYF.

The genes are TRBV5-6 and TRBJ2-5; TRBD1 agrees at 11 bases. The ends lost 4 bases at V and 2 bases at J; junction bases unmatched: 1. There are 14 residues in the CDR3. The V gene's germline CDR1 is SGHDT and CDR2 YYEEEE. The CDR3 reads CASSGDRGQETQYF. CDR3 coding DNA: TGTGCCAGCAGCGGGGACAGGGGGCAAGAGACCCAGTACTTC.

This clonotype was detected a few times. The chain employs TRBV19 and TRBJ2-1; 13 bases align to TRBD2. CDR1 is LNHDA, CDR2 SQIVND, per germline (reference sequence). The CDR3 is 15 residues long. V shed 4 bases and J 9 bases; nucleotides not matched to a gene: 6. This CDR3 is CASSNPGLAGPEQFF. The CDR3 DNA reads as TGTGCCAGTAGTAACCCGGGACTAGCGGGACCTGAGCAGTTCTTC.

The chain employs TRBV7-9 and TRBJ1-2, with 7 bases identical to TRBD1. The germline gives CDR1 SEHNR, CDR2 FQNEAQ (reference sequence). The CDR3 consists of 15 residues. V trimming: 5 bases; J trimming: 4 bases; junction bases outside the gene matches: 10. The CDR3, as DNA: TGTGCCAGCAGCACTCGACAGGGACGTCCCTATGGCTACACCTTC. It translates to CASSTRQGRPYGYTF.

This clonotype occurred a few times. A read error may be the cause here, since a much bigger clone is one base away. The chain has TRBV25-1 and TRBJ2-7, with 11 nucleotides matching TRBD2. From germline, CDR1 is MGHDK and CDR2 SYGVNS. This CDR3 comprises 14 residues. Unmatched junction bases numbered 1, after V lost 3 bases and J lost 3 bases. The DNA for the CDR3 is TGTGCCAGCAGTGACGGGACTAGCGGCTACGAGCAGTACTTC. Translation gives CASSDGTSGYEQYF.

This clonotype showed up just a few times. The gene calls are TRBV24-1 and TRBJ2-7; D uncertain. Germline lookup yields CDR1 KGHDR and CDR2 SFDVKD. The CDR3 length is 12 residues. V lost 0 bases and J lost 10, with 9 bases in between. DNA for the CDR3: TGTGCCACCAGTGATTTGCAGAGCGCACAGTACTTC. Protein sequence: CATSDLQSAQYF.

The J gene is TRBJ2-1, the V gene TRBV9; 12 bases line up with TRBD2. This CDR3 spans 15 amino acids. Germline CDR1 reads SGDLS; CDR2 reads YYNGEE. V was pared by 4 bases and J by 7 bases, with 6 bases of the junction left unmatched. Here the CDR3 reads CASSPTLAGGNEQFF. The CDR3 region has the DNA TGTGCCAGCAGCCCCACCCTAGCGGGAGGGAATGAGCAGTTCTTC.

This clonotype was counted a single time. The junction departs from germline at one end; a sequencing error may be responsible. V and J are TRBV7-9 and TRBJ2-5; no firm D call. The germline gives CDR1 SEHNR, CDR2 FQNEAQ (reference sequence). The CDR3 consists of 14 residues. The CDR3 bases are TGTGCCAGCAGCCAACGGGCCAACCAAGAGACCCGGTACTTC. Protein sequence: CASSQRANQETRYF.

This clonotype was seen more than once but under ten times. The rearrangement links TRBV27 to TRBJ1-2; TRBD1 matches 7 bases. The CDR3 totals 14 residues. Unmatched junction bases numbered 9, after V lost 6 bases and J lost 5 bases. Germline V gives CDR1 MNHEY, CDR2 SMNVEV (reference sequence). The CDR3 DNA follows: TGTGCCAGCAGCCCCTTCGACAGGGAATATGGCTACACCTTC. Amino acids: CASSPFDREYGYTF.

J is TRBJ2-5 and V is TRBV9, with no clear D. This CDR3 comprises 14 residues. V gave up 4 bases and J gave up 1 base, with 11 bases separating them. Germline loops: CDR1 SGDLS, CDR2 YYNGEE. CDR3 bases: TGTGCCAGCAGCTCGAACCTCGCCCAAGAGACCCAGTACTTC. Encoded protein: CASSSNLAQETQYF.

About this clonotype itself: One end of the junction is discordant with germline, which a read error may explain. The chain employs TRBV7-2 and TRBJ2-5; D is perhaps TRBD1 (7 bases). Looked up from germline, CDR1 is SGHTA and CDR2 is FQGNSA. The CDR3 has 16 residues. The CDR3 is CASSSPPGGPQETRYF. CDR3 coding DNA: TGTGCCAGCAGCTCCCCTCCAGGGGGGCCTCAAGAGACCCGGTACTTC.

This clonotype has more than one count but fewer than ten. The rearrangement joins TRBV4-3 to TRBJ2-7, with no clear D. Germline V gene data show CDR1 as LGHNA and CDR2 as YSLEER. The CDR3 length is 15 residues. Trimming shortened V by 0 bases and J by 2 bases, and 11 bases separated the two germline ends. In DNA, the CDR3 is TGCGCCAGCAGCCAAGAGCCCGGAAGTGCCTACGAGCAGTACTTC. It specifies CASSQEPGSAYEQYF.

This clonotype was detected only a few times. This chain links TRBV28 with TRBJ2-7, with 10 bases fitting TRBD2. The CDR3 has 16 residues. The junction had 10 bases not matched to a gene; V was cut back by 4 bases and J by 4 bases. In germline, CDR1 is MDHEN, CDR2 SYDVKM. Here the CDR3 reads CASSSPGLAASYEQYF. The CDR3 DNA reads TGTGCCAGCAGTTCTCCTGGACTAGCGGCTTCGTACGAGCAGTACTTC.

The rearrangement joins TRBV27 to TRBJ2-7; D tentatively fits TRBD1 or TRBD2 (5 bases each). V lost 3 bases, J lost 2 bases, and 14 bases lay in between. Looked up from germline, CDR1 is MNHEY and CDR2 is SMNVEV (reference sequence). The CDR3 extends over 15 amino acids. CDR3 loop: CASSLSPGATYEQYF. DNA for the CDR3: TGTGCCAGCAGTTTGTCCCCCGGGGCAACCTACGAGCAGTACTTC.